This TCR beta chain is drawn from a study of post-analysis software for immune sequencing data (dated by TCRdb to the mid-2010s). Context from the whole study: Recorded disease courses included relapsing-remitting, secondary progressive and progressive-relapsing multiple sclerosis, with some patients lacking subtype annotation. The patient repertoires were compared against more than 10 previously published healthy control repertoires obtained from donors aged roughly 6 to 28 years. A subset of samples was prepared in parallel using single-end sample barcoding, then pooled and co-amplified after Illumina adapter ligation.

Compared with germline, V lacks 5 bases and J lacks 4 bases; bases without a gene match: 8. The CDR3 holds 15 amino acids from the cysteine to the phenylalanine. Only CDR3 DNA is held: 45 bases, read in frame from base 1. CDR1 is given as SGHVS and CDR2 as FQNEAQ, both from the germline V gene. The library relied on PCR. TCRdb names Illumina HiSeq 2500 as the instrument used. To reduce PCR and sequencing biases, unique molecular identifiers were incorporated into the TCR beta cDNA libraries. Every 1 to 10 million input T cells yielded roughly 0.5 million cDNA molecules, meaning each molecule approximated one T cell. The patient libraries were prepared and sequenced using the same protocol as the earlier healthy control dataset. Samples belonging to the same batch were prepared together, multiplexed and sequenced on a shared HiSeq lane. On the study's bioinformatics: MIGEC handled the raw barcoded reads, throwing out single-read molecular identifier groups before consensus assembly and CDR3 extraction. Clonotype tables were post-analysed with VDJtools, and diversity was normalized by down-sampling all datasets to the smallest sample size. To correct batch-related cross-sample contamination, repertoire overlap clustering matched CDR3 amino acid sequences but not nucleotide sequences. Through fastp at Q25 and MiXCR, TCRdb rebuilt clones from the public reads, retaining in-frame beta chains. Here each entry gathers all rows of one CDR3 protein and keeps the most common genes and DNA. The V and J calls reflect TCRdb's pipeline rather than the authors' work. Counted in this sample were about 160,000 distinct CDR3 sequences; approximately 35% of them appeared once. Of the sample, 25% to 35% is held by the ten largest clones.

This clonotype has more than one count but fewer than ten. Its antigen is currently not known. No much larger clone exists at a distance of one base, and base qualities are not known. Read against the paper, the sample's time point label means: second blood draw from one MS patient after hematopoietic stem cell transplantation. To demonstrate the VDJtools post-analysis software, TCR beta repertoires were profiled from the peripheral blood of more than ten young patients with multiple sclerosis. The multiple sclerosis patients were children and adolescents ranging in age from roughly 6 to 15 years. General findings and caveats noted by the study authors: Direct clustering with F measure revealed strong co-clustering of samples prepared in the same batch, which led to a batch-effect correction. The multiple sclerosis patient group was slightly younger than the control group. Multiple sclerosis patients had significantly lower normalized Chao1 diversity than controls, a result that suggests substantial peripheral T-cell clonal expansion. Four to six TRBV segments, including TRBV5-6, TRBV5-1 and TRBV20-1, were significantly more frequent in patients than controls.

The material sequenced was blood, taken after autologous hematopoietic stem cell transplantation. The TCR originated in a girl under 18 with multiple sclerosis. Donor details come from another sample of the same person, matched by shared clones. The V and J genes are TRBV7-8 and TRBJ2-1; 7 central nucleotides agree with TRBD2. For the CDR3, the sequence is CASSHLLASYNEQFF. The nucleotide sequence is TGTGCCAGCAGCCACCTACTAGCGTCTTACAATGAGCAGTTCTTC.